Presented here are 2 T cell receptor beta chains from one specimen sequenced in a study of blood T cell repertoires in COVID-19. Only in-frame clones appear in the TCRdb table, and some are missing; sequencing was by immunoSEQ multiplex PCR. The sample lists some 320,000 clones; 90% were seen once. The sequenced sample consisted of PBMCs or T cells enriched from blood (not recorded which). The receptors shown here come from a man aged 55 to 69 who had recovered from COVID-19.

This chain links TRBV19 with TRBJ2-3; 11 bases are a match to TRBD2. CDR3 length: 15 amino acids. Trimming cost V 9 bases and J 4 bases; bases outside gene matches: 9. In germline, CDR1 is LNHDA, CDR2 SQIVND (reference sequence). CDR3 DNA sequence: TGTGCCAGCCGTCCGTTACTAGCGGGAGCAGATACGCAGTATTTT. It specifies CASRPLLAGADTQYF.

The genes are TRBV6-6 and TRBJ2-5; 7 positions match TRBD2. The CDR3 runs 14 residues. Germline V gives CDR1 MNHNY, CDR2 SVGAGI (reference sequence). Unmatched junction bases numbered 9, after V lost 6 bases and J lost 5 bases. The CDR3 region is CASRPPGGLETQYF. The CDR3, as DNA: TGTGCCAGCAGACCACCCGGGGGGTTGGAGACCCAGTACTTC.